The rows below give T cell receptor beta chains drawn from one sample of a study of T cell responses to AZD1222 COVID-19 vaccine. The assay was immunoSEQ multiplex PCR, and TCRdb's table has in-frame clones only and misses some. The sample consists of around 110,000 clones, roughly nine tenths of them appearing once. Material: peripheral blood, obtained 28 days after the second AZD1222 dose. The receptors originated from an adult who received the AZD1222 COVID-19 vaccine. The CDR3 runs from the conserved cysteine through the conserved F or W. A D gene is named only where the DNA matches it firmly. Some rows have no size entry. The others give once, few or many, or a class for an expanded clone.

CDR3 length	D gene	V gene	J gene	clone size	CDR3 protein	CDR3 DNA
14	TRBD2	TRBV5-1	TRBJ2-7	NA	CASSLPTSGYEQYF	TGCGCCAGCAGCTTACCGACTAGCGGCTACGAGCAGTACTTC
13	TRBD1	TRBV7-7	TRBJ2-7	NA	CASSRDSGYEQYF	TGTGCCAGCAGCCGGGACAGTGGCTACGAGCAGTACTTC
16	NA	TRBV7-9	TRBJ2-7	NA	CASSSLWGEPSYEQYF	TGTGCCAGCAGCTCCTTGTGGGGCGAACCCTCCTACGAGCAGTACTTC
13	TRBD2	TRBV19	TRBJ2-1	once	CASSIGGYNEQFF	TGTGCCAGTAGTATCGGGGGGTACAATGAGCAGTTCTTC
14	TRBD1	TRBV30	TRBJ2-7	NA	CAWSTGQGLWEQYF	TGTGCCTGGAGTACTGGACAGGGTCTCTGGGAGCAGTACTTC
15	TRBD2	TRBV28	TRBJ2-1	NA	CASRVAGFSYNEQFF	TGTGCCAGCAGGGTAGCGGGGTTCTCCTACAATGAGCAGTTCTTC
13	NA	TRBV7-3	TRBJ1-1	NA	CASSPTGYSKAFF	TGTGCCAGCAGCCCCACTGGATACAGCAAAGCTTTCTTT
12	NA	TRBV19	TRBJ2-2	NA	CASRIYSGELFF	TGTGCCAGTAGGATTTACAGCGGGGAGCTGTTTTTT
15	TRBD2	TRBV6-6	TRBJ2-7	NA	CASRQQLSGIYEQYF	TGTGCCAGCAGACAACAGCTTAGCGGGATCTACGAGCAGTACTTC
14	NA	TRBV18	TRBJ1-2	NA	CASSPRDVIYGYTF	TGTGCCAGCTCACCACGGGACGTTATCTATGGCTACACCTTC
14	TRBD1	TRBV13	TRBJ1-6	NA	CASSSTGGNSPLHF	TGTGCCAGCAGCTCGACAGGGGGTAATTCACCCCTCCACTTT
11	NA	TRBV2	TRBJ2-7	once	CASSARGEQYF	TGTGCCAGCAGTGCCAGGGGCGAGCAGTACTTC
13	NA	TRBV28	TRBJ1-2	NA	CASSSQVNYGYTF	TGTGCCAGCAGTTCACAGGTTAACTATGGCTACACCTTC
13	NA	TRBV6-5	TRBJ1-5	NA	CASSSTGNQPQHF	TGTGCCAGCAGTTCGACAGGTAATCAGCCCCAGCATTTT
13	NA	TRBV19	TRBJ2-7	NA	CASQTASSYEQYF	TGTGCCAGCCAAACAGCGAGCTCCTACGAGCAGTACTTC
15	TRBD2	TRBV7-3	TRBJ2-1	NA	CASSSGTSGYNEQFF	TGTGCCAGCAGCTCCGGGACTAGCGGGTACAATGAGCAGTTCTTC
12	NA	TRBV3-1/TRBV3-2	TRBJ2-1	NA	CASSLISNEQFF	TGTGCCAGCAGCCTCATAAGCAATGAGCAGTTCTTC
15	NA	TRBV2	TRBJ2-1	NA	CASSEGGGFNNEQFF	TGTGCCAGCAGTGAAGGAGGGGGATTTAACAATGAGCAGTTCTTC
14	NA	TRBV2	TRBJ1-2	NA	CASSEQGLGYGYTF	TGTGCCAGCAGTGAGCAGGGGCTTGGCTATGGCTACACCTTC
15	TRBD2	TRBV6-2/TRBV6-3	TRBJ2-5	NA	CASSYSVAGHQTQYF	TGTGCCAGCAGTTACTCAGTAGCGGGCCATCAGACCCAGTACTTC
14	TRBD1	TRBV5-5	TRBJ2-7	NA	CASESQGSGYEQYF	TGTGCCAGCGAGTCACAGGGGTCTGGGTACGAGCAGTACTTC
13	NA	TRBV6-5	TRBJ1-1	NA	CASISETAGEAFF	TGTGCCAGCATAAGCGAAACAGCGGGTGAAGCTTTCTTT
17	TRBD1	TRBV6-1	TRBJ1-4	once	CASSGGRDSYSIEKLFF	TGTGCCAGCAGTGGAGGACGGGACAGCTACTCAATCGAAAAACTGTTTTTT
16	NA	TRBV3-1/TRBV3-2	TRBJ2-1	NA	CASSPQPGPRGGEQFF	TGTGCCAGCAGCCCCCAACCGGGTCCCAGGGGTGGTGAGCAGTTCTTC
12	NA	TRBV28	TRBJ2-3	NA	CASSFYSDTQYF	TGTGCCAGCAGTTTTTACTCGGATACGCAGTATTTT
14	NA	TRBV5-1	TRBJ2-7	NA	CASKGQISSYEQYF	TGCGCCAGCAAGGGCCAAATTAGCTCCTACGAGCAGTACTTC
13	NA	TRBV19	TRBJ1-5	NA	CASRGIGNQPQHF	TGTGCCAGTAGGGGGATTGGCAATCAGCCCCAGCATTTT
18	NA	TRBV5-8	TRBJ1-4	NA	CASRFVMGVVSTNEKLFF	TGTGCCAGCAGGTTTGTGATGGGGGTTGTGTCAACTAATGAAAAACTGTTTTTT
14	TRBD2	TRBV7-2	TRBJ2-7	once	CASRGWGLANEQYF	TGTGCCAGCAGAGGTTGGGGACTAGCGAACGAGCAGTACTTC
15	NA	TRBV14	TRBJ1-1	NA	CASSQAEYWHTEAFF	TGTGCCAGCAGCCAAGCAGAGTATTGGCACACTGAAGCTTTCTTT
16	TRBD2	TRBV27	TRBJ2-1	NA	CASSPLAGGGSNEQFF	TGTGCCAGCAGTCCCTTAGCGGGAGGGGGGTCGAATGAGCAGTTCTTC
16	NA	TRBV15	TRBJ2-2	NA	CATSRGGTGSTGELFF	TGTGCCACCAGCAGAGGGGGAACAGGGTCCACCGGGGAGCTGTTTTTT
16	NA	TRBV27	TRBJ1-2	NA	CASSERPGLMNYGYTF	TGTGCCAGCAGTGAACGACCGGGACTTATGAACTATGGCTACACCTTC
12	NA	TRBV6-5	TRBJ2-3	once	CASSLFSDTQYF	TGTGCCAGCAGTCTTTTTTCAGATACGCAGTATTTT
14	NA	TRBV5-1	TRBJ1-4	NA	CASSLATGGEKLFF	TGCGCCAGCAGCTTGGCCACTGGGGGGGAAAAACTGTTTTTT
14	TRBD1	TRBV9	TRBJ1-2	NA	CASSSGQGSAGYTF	TGTGCCAGCAGCTCGGGACAGGGAAGTGCGGGCTACACCTTC
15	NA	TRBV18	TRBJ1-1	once	CASSRTDSMNTEAFF	TGTGCCAGCTCACGGACAGACAGTATGAACACTGAAGCTTTCTTT
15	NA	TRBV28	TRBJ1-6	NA	CASNLLSDLNSPLHF	TGTGCCAGCAACCTACTAAGCGATTTAAATTCACCCCTCCACTTT
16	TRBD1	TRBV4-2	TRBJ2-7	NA	CASSQSRGQNAYEQYF	TGTGCCAGCAGCCAAAGTAGGGGACAGAACGCCTACGAGCAGTACTTC
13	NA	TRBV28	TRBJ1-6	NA	CASSSRGDSPLHF	TGTGCCAGCAGTTCACGGGGGGATTCACCCCTCCACTTT
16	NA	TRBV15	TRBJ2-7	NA	CATRRPTGPGLSEQYF	TGTGCCACCAGGCGACCAACGGGACCGGGTTTAAGTGAGCAGTACTTC
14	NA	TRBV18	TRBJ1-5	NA	CASSPIREDQPQHF	TGTGCCAGCTCACCAATAAGGGAAGATCAGCCCCAGCATTTT
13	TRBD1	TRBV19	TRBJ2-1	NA	CASRGTDYNEQFF	TGTGCCAGTAGGGGGACAGACTACAATGAGCAGTTCTTC
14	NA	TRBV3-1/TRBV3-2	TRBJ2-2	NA	CASSQEPYTGELFF	TGTGCCAGCAGCCAAGAACCCTACACCGGGGAGCTGTTTTTT
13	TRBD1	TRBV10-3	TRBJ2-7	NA	CAIRRDREGEQYF	TGTGCCATCAGACGGGACAGGGAAGGCGAGCAGTACTTC
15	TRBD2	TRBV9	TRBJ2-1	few	CASSPPTSGRHEQFF	TGTGCCAGCAGCCCTCCGACTAGCGGCCGTCATGAGCAGTTCTTC